The clone carrying this T cell receptor beta chain is classed as medium-sized. Its antigen remains unidentified. This specimen belongs to a study of spatial heterogeneity in lung cancer. Study conclusions and caveats: It was found that expanded intratumoral alpha and beta TCR counts tracked tumor mutation counts.

Time point here: sample taken at primary tumor resection. TCRdb reanalysed the 5' RACE reads using MiXCR and keeps one entry per CDR3 protein. The table records over 5,000 distinct CDR3 sequences, roughly 8% of them present only once. Sequenced here: lung tumor tissue, sampled at surgery. This TCR came from a female donor with early-stage non-small cell lung cancer.

The CDR3 reads CASSFGLAAWETQYF. As DNA, the CDR3 is TGCGCCAGCAGCTTTGGGCTAGCGGCTTGGGAGACCCAGTACTTC. V usage is TRBV5-1 and J usage is TRBJ2-5; 7 bases map to TRBD2. Germline lookup yields CDR1 SGHRS and CDR2 YFSETQ. This CDR3 is built from 15 residues. V shed 2 bases and J 5 bases; nucleotides not matched to a gene: 9.